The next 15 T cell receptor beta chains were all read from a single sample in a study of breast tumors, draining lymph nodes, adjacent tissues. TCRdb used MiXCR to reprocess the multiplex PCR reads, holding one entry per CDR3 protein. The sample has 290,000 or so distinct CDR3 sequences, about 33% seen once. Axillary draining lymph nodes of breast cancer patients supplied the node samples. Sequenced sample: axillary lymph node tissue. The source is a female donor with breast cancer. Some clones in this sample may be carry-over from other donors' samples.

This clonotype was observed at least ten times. CDR3 region: CASGNGTAINYGYTF. CDR3 nucleotide sequence: TGTGCCAGCGGGAACGGGACTGCAATTAACTATGGCTACACCTTC. The chain carries TRBV7-9 and TRBJ1-2; a possible D gene is TRBD1 (5 bases). Germline lookup yields CDR1 SEHNR and CDR2 FQNEAQ (reference sequence). This CDR3 is built from 15 residues. Trimming removed 8 bases from V and 1 base from J, with 17 bases in between.

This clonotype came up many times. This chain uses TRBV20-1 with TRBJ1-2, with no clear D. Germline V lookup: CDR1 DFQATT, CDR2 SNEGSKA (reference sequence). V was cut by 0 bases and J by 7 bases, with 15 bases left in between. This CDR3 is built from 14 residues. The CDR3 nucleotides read TGCAGTGCTAGAGATCCGGACCCTCTCTCTGGCTACACCTTC. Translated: CSARDPDPLSGYTF.

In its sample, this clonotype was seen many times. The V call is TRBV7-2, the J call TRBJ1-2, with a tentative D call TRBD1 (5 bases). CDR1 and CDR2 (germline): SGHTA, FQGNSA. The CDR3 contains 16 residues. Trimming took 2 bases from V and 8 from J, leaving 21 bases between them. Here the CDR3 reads CASSLPGPIIQRGYTF. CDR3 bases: TGTGCCAGCAGCTTACCGGGGCCGATTATCCAACGCGGCTACACCTTC.

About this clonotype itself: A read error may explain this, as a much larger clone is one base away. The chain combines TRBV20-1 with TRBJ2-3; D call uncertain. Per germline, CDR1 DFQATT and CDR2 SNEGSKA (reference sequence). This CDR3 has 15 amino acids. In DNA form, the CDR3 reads TGCAGTGCTAGTAGTTTTGGGTCAGACGCAGATACGCGGTATTTT. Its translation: CSASSFGSDADTRYF.

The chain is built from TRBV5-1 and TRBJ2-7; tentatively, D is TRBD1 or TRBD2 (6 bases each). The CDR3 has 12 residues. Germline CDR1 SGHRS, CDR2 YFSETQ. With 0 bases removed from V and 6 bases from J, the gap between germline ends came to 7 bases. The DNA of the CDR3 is TGCGCCAGCAGCTTGGGGGGGGCCGAGCAGTACTTC. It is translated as CASSLGGAEQYF.

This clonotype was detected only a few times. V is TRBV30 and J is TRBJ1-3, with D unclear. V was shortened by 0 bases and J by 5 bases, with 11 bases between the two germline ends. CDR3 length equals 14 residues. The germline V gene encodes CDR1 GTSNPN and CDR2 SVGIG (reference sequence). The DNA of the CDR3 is TGTGCCTGGAGTGTTAAGGCAGGACGAAACACCATATATTTT. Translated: CAWSVKAGRNTIYF.

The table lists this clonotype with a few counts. The CDR3 DNA follows: TGTGCCAGCAGTACCGGGGCAGGGTTGGAGACCCAGTACTTC. Protein sequence: CASSTGAGLETQYF. V and J are TRBV7-9 and TRBJ2-5; D is perhaps TRBD1 or TRBD2 (5 bases each). CDR1 is SEHNR, CDR2 FQNEAQ, per germline (reference sequence). The length of the CDR3 is 14 residues. V lost 6 bases, J lost 5 bases, and 16 bases lay in between.

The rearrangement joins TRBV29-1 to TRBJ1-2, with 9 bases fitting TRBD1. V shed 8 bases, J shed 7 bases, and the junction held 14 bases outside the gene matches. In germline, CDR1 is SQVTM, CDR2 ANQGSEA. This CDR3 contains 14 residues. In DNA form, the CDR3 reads TGCAGCCCCAGGACAGGGGCAGGCTATAGTGGCTACACCTTC. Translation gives CSPRTGAGYSGYTF.

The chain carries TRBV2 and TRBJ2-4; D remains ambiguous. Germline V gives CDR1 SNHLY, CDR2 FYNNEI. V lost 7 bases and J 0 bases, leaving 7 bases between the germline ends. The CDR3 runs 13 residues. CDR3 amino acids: CASIQTAKNIQYF. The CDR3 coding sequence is TGTGCCAGCATCCAGACAGCCAAAAACATTCAGTACTTC.

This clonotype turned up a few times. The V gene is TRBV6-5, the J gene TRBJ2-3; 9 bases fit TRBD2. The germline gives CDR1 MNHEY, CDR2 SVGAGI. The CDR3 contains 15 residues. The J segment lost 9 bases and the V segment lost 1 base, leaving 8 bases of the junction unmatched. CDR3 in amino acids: CASSYFSSGMGTQYF. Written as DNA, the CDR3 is TGTGCCAGCAGTTACTTTTCTAGCGGGATGGGAACGCAGTATTTT.

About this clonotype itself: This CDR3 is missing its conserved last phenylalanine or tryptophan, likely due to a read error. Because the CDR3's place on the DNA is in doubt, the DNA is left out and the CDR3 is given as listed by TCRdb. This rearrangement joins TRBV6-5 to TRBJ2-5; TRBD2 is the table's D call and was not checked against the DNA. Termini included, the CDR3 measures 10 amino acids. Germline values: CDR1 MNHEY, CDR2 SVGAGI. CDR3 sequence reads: CASSYSPASV.

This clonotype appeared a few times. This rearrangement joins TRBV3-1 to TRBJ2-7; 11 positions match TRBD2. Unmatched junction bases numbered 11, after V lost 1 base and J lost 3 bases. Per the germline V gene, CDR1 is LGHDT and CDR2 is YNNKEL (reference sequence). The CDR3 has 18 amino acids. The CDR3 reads CASSQAGIAGGPDYEQYF. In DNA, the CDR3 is TGTGCCAGCAGCCAAGCAGGTATAGCGGGAGGGCCCGACTACGAGCAGTACTTC.

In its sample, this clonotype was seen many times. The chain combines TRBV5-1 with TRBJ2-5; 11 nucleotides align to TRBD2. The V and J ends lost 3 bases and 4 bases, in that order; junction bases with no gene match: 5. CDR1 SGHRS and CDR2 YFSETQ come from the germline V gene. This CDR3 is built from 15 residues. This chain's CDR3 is CASSSVAGGRETQYF. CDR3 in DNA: TGCGCCAGCAGCTCAGTAGCGGGAGGGCGAGAGACCCAGTACTTC.

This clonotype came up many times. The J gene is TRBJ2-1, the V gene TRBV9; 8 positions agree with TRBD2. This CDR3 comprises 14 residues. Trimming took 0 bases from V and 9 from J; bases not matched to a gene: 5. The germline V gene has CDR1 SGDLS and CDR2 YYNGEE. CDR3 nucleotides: TGTGCCAGCAGCGTAGCGGGAGGGCCAAGTGAGCAGTTCTTC. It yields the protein CASSVAGGPSEQFF. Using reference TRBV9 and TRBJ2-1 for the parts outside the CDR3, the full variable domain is DSGVTQTPKHLITATGQRVTLRCSPRSGDLSVYWYQQSLDQGLQFLIQYYNGEERAKGNILERFSAQQFPDLHSELNLSSLELGDSALYFCASSVAGGPSEQFFGPGTRLTVL.

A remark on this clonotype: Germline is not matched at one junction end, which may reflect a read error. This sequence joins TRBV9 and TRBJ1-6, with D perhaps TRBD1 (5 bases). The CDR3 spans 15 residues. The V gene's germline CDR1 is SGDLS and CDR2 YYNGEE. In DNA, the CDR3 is TGTGCCAGCAGCGTAGGACTACCAGGGAATTCGCCCCCCCACTTT. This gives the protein CASSVGLPGNSPPHF. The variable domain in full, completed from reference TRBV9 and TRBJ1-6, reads DSGVTQTPKHLITATGQRVTLRCSPRSGDLSVYWYQQSLDQGLQFLIQYYNGEERAKGNILERFSAQQFPDLHSELNLSSLELGDSALYFCASSVGLPGNSPPHFGNGTRLTVT.